These 23 T cell receptor beta chains were sequenced from one sample in a study of blood T cell repertoires in COVID-19. Here immunoSEQ multiplex PCR was the method, and the copy in TCRdb shows in-frame clones only, minus some. The sample holds more than 250,000 clones; nearly 90% are singletons and the top ten take 1.5% to 2%. Sequencing was carried out using PBMCs or T cells enriched from blood (not recorded which). The source is a woman in her late teens or twenties with acute COVID-19.

The chain links TRBV27 to TRBJ1-2; possible D gene TRBD1, 5 bases. This CDR3 spans 11 amino acids. V was shortened by 3 bases and J by 10 bases, with 9 bases between the two germline ends. Germline V lookup: CDR1 MNHEY, CDR2 SMNVEV (reference sequence). As DNA, the CDR3 is TGTGCCAGCAGTTTGGGACTTTACTACACCTTC. Translated: CASSLGLYYTF.

Details on this clone: The sample holds other DNA sequences that translate to the same CDR3. V gene TRBV28 combines with J gene TRBJ1-5; no clear D gene. Looked up from germline, CDR1 is MDHEN and CDR2 is SYDVKM. The CDR3 extends over 12 amino acids. V shed 2 bases and J shed 7 bases, with 6 bases lying between them. CDR3 DNA: TGTGCCAGCAGTTTAAGAGGACAGCCCCAGCATTTT. It yields the protein CASSLRGQPQHF. Full variable domain (rest looked up from reference TRBV28 and TRBJ1-5): DVKVTQSSRYLVKRTGEKVFLECVQDMDHENMFWYRQDPGLGLRLIYFSYDVKMKEKGDIPEGYSVSREKKERFSLILESASTNQTSMYLCASSLRGQPQHFGDGTRLSIL.

The chain has TRBV4-1 and TRBJ1-4; 8 bases agree with TRBD1. With 4 bases clipped from V and 2 bases from J, the junction kept 6 bases outside the gene matches. Germline V gene data show CDR1 as MGHRA and CDR2 as YSYEKL. The length of the CDR3 is 16 residues. The CDR3 nucleotides read TGCGCCAGCAGCCCTGCCACAGGGGGGACTAATGAAAAACTGTTTTTT. Residues: CASSPATGGTNEKLFF.

The chain uses TRBV28 and TRBJ1-2; D gene uncertain. Germline loops: CDR1 MDHEN, CDR2 SYDVKM. The ends were cut back, 5 bases at V and 4 bases at J, with 8 bases in the middle. The CDR3 length is 12 residues. CDR3 protein: CASSPDFYGYTF. The CDR3 DNA reads as TGTGCCAGCAGTCCCGACTTCTATGGCTACACCTTC.

The genes are TRBV7-2 and TRBJ2-1; perhaps TRBD2 as D (6 bases). Deletions cut 5 bases from V and 0 bases from J, with 11 bases between. The CDR3 runs to 15 residues. Germline CDR1 is SGHTA and CDR2 is FQGNSA. This CDR3 reads CASSRFGSSYNEQFF. CDR3 DNA sequence: TGTGCCAGCAGCCGCTTCGGGAGCTCCTACAATGAGCAGTTCTTC.

The CDR3 DNA is TGTGCCAGCAGCTTAGGGCCAGGGGGCATCTACGAGCAGTACTTC. Amino acids: CASSLGPGGIYEQYF. This chain uses TRBV11-3 with TRBJ2-7; TRBD1 matches 8 bases. Germline values: CDR1 SGHNT, CDR2 YENEEA. This CDR3 is built from 15 residues. The J segment lost 3 bases and the V segment lost 1 base, leaving 5 bases of the junction unmatched.

This sequence joins TRBV5-1 and TRBJ1-4, with D perhaps TRBD1 (5 bases). Per the germline V gene, CDR1 is SGHRS and CDR2 is YFSETQ. Between the trimmed V and J ends, which lost 4 bases and 1 base, there was a span of 11 bases. This CDR3 comprises 15 residues. CDR3: CASSPTTVTNEKLFF. In DNA form, the CDR3 reads TGCGCCAGCAGCCCGACGACAGTAACTAATGAAAAACTGTTTTTT.

The rearrangement joins TRBV2 to TRBJ2-1; 10 bases match TRBD2. Germline CDR1 reads SNHLY; CDR2 reads FYNNEI. There are 13 residues in the CDR3. V trimming: 4 bases; J trimming: 10 bases; junction bases outside the gene matches: 4. CDR3 sequence reads: CASSGSSGREQFF. CDR3 nucleotide sequence: TGTGCCAGCAGTGGGAGTAGCGGGAGGGAGCAGTTCTTC.

V is TRBV28 and J is TRBJ1-6; D is uncertain. This CDR3 region has 15 residues. Germline CDR1 is MDHEN and CDR2 is SYDVKM. Trimming stripped 0 bases from V and 5 bases from J, with 8 bases between. CDR3 protein: CASSLWGRNNSPLHF. The CDR3 DNA reads as TGTGCCAGCAGTTTATGGGGCAGAAATAATTCACCCCTCCACTTT.

The rearrangement links TRBV15 to TRBJ1-1; 7 bases map to TRBD1. V lost 9 bases, J lost 0 bases, and 4 bases stayed unmatched. Germline V gene lookup returns CDR1 LNHNV and CDR2 YYDKDF (reference sequence). The CDR3 spans 13 residues. Here the CDR3 reads CATQQGMNTEAFF. The DNA of the CDR3 is TGTGCCACGCAACAGGGGATGAACACTGAAGCTTTCTTT.

Points on this clone: The sample holds other DNA sequences that translate to the same CDR3. The V and J genes are TRBV7-9 and TRBJ2-2; maybe TRBD2 (5 bases). V was trimmed by 4 bases and J by 4 bases, leaving 7 bases between them. The CDR3 consists of 13 residues. Germline CDR1 SEHNR, CDR2 FQNEAQ (reference sequence). The CDR3 region has the DNA TGTGCCAGCAGCTGGAGCGGCACCGGGGAGCTGTTTTTT. Translating gives CASSWSGTGELFF.

The chain couples TRBV6-5 to TRBJ1-2; D is perhaps TRBD1 (6 bases). The germline V gene encodes CDR1 MNHEY and CDR2 SVGAGI. The CDR3 is 15 residues long. V lost 4 bases and J lost 7, with 19 bases in between. DNA of the CDR3: TGTGCCAGCAGTTCCACAGGGACCGGTTTTGGTGGCTACACCTTC. This sequence encodes CASSSTGTGFGGYTF.

The V call is TRBV30, the J call TRBJ1-1; D is unclear. Looked up from germline, CDR1 is GTSNPN and CDR2 is SVGIG (reference sequence). V lost 1 base to trimming and J lost 6 bases, with 9 bases between them. The CDR3 has 12 residues. The chain's CDR3 is CAWSEDGAEAFF. The DNA for the CDR3 is TGTGCCTGGAGTGAGGACGGGGCTGAAGCTTTCTTT.

This clone was seen only a few times. The V gene is TRBV20-1, the J gene TRBJ2-7, with D possibly TRBD2 on 5 matching bases. Germline loops: CDR1 DFQATT, CDR2 SNEGSKA (reference sequence). This CDR3 spans 15 amino acids. V shed 3 bases and J shed 0 bases, with 15 bases lying between them. The CDR3 nucleotides are TGCAGTGCTAGTATGGCTAGCTGGACCTCCTACGAGCAGTACTTC. This translates into CSASMASWTSYEQYF.

The chain joins TRBV30 to TRBJ1-6, with unresolved D. CDR1 is GTSNPN and CDR2 is SVGIG in the germline V gene (reference sequence). V dropped 0 bases and J dropped 7 bases, with 13 bases sitting between them. CDR3 size: 15 residues. The CDR3 loop is CAWSVPGRGNSPLHF. DNA of the CDR3: TGTGCCTGGAGTGTACCGGGGAGAGGAAATTCACCCCTCCACTTT.

CDR3 nucleotide sequence: TGTGCCAGCAGTTACTCGATGGGACAACAGGTGACCCAGTACTTC. Its protein is CASSYSMGQQVTQYF. The chain recombines TRBV6-6 with TRBJ2-5, with D tentatively TRBD1 (6 bases). Trimming pared 0 bases from V and 7 bases from J, leaving 15 bases between. In germline, CDR1 is MNHNY, CDR2 SVGAGI (reference sequence). The CDR3 runs to 15 residues.

CDR3 in amino acids: CAWSGLVGAMNTEAFF. CDR3 in DNA: TGTGCCTGGAGTGGCCTTGTGGGAGCCATGAACACTGAAGCTTTCTTT. V is TRBV30 and J is TRBJ1-1; D unclear. CDR1 GTSNPN and CDR2 SVGIG come from the germline V gene (reference sequence). Deletions cut 1 base from V and 0 bases from J, with 15 bases between. The CDR3 length is 16 residues.

V gene TRBV7-9 combines with J gene TRBJ2-2; 7 bases are shared with TRBD1. Germline-derived CDR1 and CDR2 are SEHNR and FQNEAQ (reference sequence). CDR3 length: 18 amino acids. Losses at the gene ends were 6 bases for V and 1 base for J; bases not matched to a gene: 14. CDR3 loop: CASSHPTGVNVNTGELFF. For the CDR3, the DNA is TGTGCCAGCAGTCACCCAACAGGGGTAAACGTGAACACCGGGGAGCTGTTTTTT.

This chain uses TRBV7-2 with TRBJ2-5, with D perhaps matching TRBD2 (5 bases). Per germline, CDR1 SGHTA and CDR2 FQGNSA. V lost 6 bases and J lost 2, with 19 bases in between. The CDR3 extends over 16 amino acids. CDR3 bases: TGTGCCAGCAGTCTGCTTGTCGGGATGGGTCAAGAGACCCAGTACTTC. It translates to CASSLLVGMGQETQYF.

This clone was counted only a few times. This chain uses TRBV6-6 with TRBJ2-7; D might be TRBD2 (6 bases). The CDR3 contains 15 residues. The V end was cut by 5 bases, the J end by 0 bases, with 14 bases between. Germline values: CDR1 MNHNY, CDR2 SVGAGI (reference sequence). The CDR3 region has the DNA TGTGCCAGCAGTGGGAGGACGGCGTACTCCTACGAGCAGTACTTC. It yields the protein CASSGRTAYSYEQYF.

The V gene is TRBV3-1 (or the pseudogene TRBV3-2), the J gene TRBJ2-1; 14 bases fit TRBD2. CDR3 length equals 18 residues. With 4 bases clipped from V and 3 bases from J, the junction kept 8 bases outside the gene matches. Germline lookup yields CDR1 LGHDT and CDR2 YNNKEL (reference sequence). CDR3 in DNA: TGTGCCAGCAGCCCATTCCTCGGGACTAGCGGGGGCTACAATGAGCAGTTCTTC. Its translation is CASSPFLGTSGGYNEQFF.

J is TRBJ2-1 and V is TRBV2; 9 positions match TRBD2. This CDR3 has 19 residues. Germline CDR1 SNHLY, CDR2 FYNNEI. V shed 8 bases, J shed 7 bases, and the junction held 24 bases outside the gene matches. CDR3 loop: CASRRRAVLVAGVKNEQFF. CDR3 nucleotide sequence: TGTGCCAGCCGGAGGCGGGCAGTTTTAGTAGCGGGAGTTAAGAATGAGCAGTTCTTC.

The table lists this clone with a few counts. This chain joins TRBV28 and TRBJ1-5, with D hard to call. Germline CDR1 is MDHEN and CDR2 is SYDVKM. CDR3 length: 13 amino acids. Trimming took 3 bases from V and 1 from J, leaving 4 bases between them. The CDR3 region is CASSFYSNQPQHF. CDR3 nucleotides: TGTGCCAGCAGTTTCTACAGCAATCAGCCCCAGCATTTT.